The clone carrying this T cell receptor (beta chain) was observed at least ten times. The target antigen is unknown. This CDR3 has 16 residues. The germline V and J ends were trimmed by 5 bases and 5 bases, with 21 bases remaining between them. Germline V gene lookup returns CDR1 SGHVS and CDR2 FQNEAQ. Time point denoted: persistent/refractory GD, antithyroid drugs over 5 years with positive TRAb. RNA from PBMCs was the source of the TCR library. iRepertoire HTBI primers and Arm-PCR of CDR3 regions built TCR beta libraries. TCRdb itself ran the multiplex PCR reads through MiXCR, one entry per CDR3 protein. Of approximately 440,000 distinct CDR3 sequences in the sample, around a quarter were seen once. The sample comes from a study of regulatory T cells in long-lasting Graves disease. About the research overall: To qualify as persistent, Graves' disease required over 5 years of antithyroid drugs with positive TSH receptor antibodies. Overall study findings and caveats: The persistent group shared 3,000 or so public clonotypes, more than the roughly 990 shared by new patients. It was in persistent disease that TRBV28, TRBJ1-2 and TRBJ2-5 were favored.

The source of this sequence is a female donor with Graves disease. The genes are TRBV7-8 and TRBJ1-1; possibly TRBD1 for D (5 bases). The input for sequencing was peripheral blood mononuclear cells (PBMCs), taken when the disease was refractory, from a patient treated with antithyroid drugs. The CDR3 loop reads CASSGYFGQGGTEAFF. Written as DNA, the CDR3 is TGTGCCAGCAGCGGTTATTTCGGGCAGGGTGGAACTGAAGCTTTCTTT.